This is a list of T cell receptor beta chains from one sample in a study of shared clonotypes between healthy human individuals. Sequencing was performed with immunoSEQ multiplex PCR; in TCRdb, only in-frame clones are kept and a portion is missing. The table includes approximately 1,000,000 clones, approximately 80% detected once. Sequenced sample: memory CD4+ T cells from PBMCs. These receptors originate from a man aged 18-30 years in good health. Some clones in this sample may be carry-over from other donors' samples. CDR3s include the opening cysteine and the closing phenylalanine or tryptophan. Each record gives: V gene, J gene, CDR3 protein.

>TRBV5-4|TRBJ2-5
CASSLVRQETQYF
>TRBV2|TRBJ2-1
CASSEAQGLDNEQFF
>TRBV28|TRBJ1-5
CAQRGGRILGNQPQHF
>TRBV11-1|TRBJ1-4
CASSLGMNEKLFF
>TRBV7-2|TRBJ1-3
CASSVQGFSGNTIYF
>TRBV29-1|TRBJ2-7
CSVRQHYEQYF
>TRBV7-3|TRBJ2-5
CASSLWVGVWQTQYF
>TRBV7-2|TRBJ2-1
CASSPQGLAAYNEQFF
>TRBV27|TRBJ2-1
CASSFREGYNEQFF
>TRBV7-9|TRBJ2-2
CASRGTGKTGELFF
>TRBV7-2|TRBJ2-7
CASSLGTSGRREQYF
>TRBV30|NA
CAWSLTYEQYF
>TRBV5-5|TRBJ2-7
CASSSPIRLSYEEQYF
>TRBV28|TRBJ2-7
CASSTGTGYSYEQYF
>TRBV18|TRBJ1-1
CASSPGSSNTEAFF
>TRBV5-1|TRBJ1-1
CASSPLPGQGSEAFF
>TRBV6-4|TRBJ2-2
CASSEVSAGELFF
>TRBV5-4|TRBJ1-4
CASSLRGTNEKLFF
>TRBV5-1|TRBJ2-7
CASSSDRETYEQYF
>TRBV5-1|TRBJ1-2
CASSSTAGNYGYTF
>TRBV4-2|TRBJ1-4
CASSQQGGATNEKLFF
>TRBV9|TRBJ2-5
CASSVEEGAVQETQYF
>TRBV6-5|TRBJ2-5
CASSLDRSKTQYF
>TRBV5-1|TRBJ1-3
CASSFGSTTYGNTIYF
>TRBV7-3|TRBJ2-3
CASAKGSTDTQYF
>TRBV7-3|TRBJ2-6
CASSPDASSGANVLTF
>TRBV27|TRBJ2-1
CASSFLGGPFYNEQFF
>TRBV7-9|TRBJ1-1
CASTPRGVGTEAFF
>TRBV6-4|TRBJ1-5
CASTPLGAEPYQPQHF
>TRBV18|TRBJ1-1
CASSPWTEKAFF
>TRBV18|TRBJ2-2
CASSPRASGFGELFF
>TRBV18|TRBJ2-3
CASSTVVSAADTQYF
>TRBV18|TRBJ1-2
CASSPRGAGEIPNYGYTF
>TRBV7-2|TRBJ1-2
CASSIRGQAGYGYTF
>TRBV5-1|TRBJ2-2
CASSLQPGTGAGELFF
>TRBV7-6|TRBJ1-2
CASSQGGGRDYGYTF
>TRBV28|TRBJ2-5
CASSQAGTSGGGYQETQYF
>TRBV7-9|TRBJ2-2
CASLDRGRTGELFF
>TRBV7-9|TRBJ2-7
CASTKPGSYEQYF
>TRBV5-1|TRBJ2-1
CASSLGEGTGGTDEQFF
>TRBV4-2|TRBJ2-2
CASSQDGTGNTGELFF